Presented here are 18 T cell receptor beta chains from one specimen sequenced in a study of T-cell memory formation after mild COVID-19. Each CDR3 protein gets one entry after TCRdb re-called the 5' RACE reads with MiXCR. The sample has roughly 200,000 distinct CDR3 sequences, around 17% seen once. Sequencing was done on a sample of PBMCs or a T cell subset sorted from them (not recorded which). All receptors derive from an adult woman who had mild COVID-19 (a few samples of this study predate the infection). Cell type and time point are not known.

The chain has TRBV5-6 and TRBJ2-3; 8 positions agree with TRBD2. This CDR3 has 15 residues. The V gene's germline CDR1 is SGHDT and CDR2 YYEEEE. The trim removed 5 bases at V and 9 bases at J, leaving 14 bases unmatched. CDR3 loop: CASSQARAGVVTQYF. CDR3 nucleotide sequence: TGTGCCAGCAGTCAAGCACGAGCGGGAGTCGTCACGCAGTATTTT.

The V call is TRBV6-5, the J call TRBJ1-3; 7 nucleotides line up with TRBD1. With 0 bases clipped from V and 0 bases from J, the junction kept 2 bases outside the gene matches. From germline, CDR1 is MNHEY and CDR2 SVGAGI. This CDR3 spans 16 amino acids. CDR3 sequence (DNA): TGTGCCAGCAGTTACTCACAGGGGCCCTCTGGAAACACCATATATTTT. It is translated as CASSYSQGPSGNTIYF.

This clonotype has at least ten counts. V gene TRBV7-9 combines with J gene TRBJ2-5, with a possible D match to TRBD1 (5 bases). Germline CDR1 and CDR2: SEHNR and FQNEAQ (reference sequence). This CDR3 region has 13 residues. Trimming pared 3 bases from V and 1 base from J, leaving 6 bases between. CDR3 in amino acids: CASSFDSQETQYF. The CDR3 bases are TGTGCCAGCAGCTTCGACAGCCAAGAGACCCAGTACTTC.

This clonotype has a count of ten or more. J is TRBJ2-7 and V is TRBV6-2 or TRBV6-3, with 7 positions matching TRBD1. The V segment lost 7 bases and the J segment 4 bases; nucleotides outside the gene matches: 7. The CDR3 is made up of 13 amino acids. The germline V gene encodes CDR1 MNHEY and CDR2 SVGEGT. CDR3 in amino acids: CASTSDRRYEQYF. The CDR3 DNA sequence: TGTGCCAGCACGTCGGACAGGCGGTACGAGCAGTACTTC.

This clonotype has more than one count but fewer than ten. The chain employs TRBV3-1 and TRBJ1-5; D is ambiguous. This CDR3 comprises 14 residues. The germline V gene has CDR1 LGHDT and CDR2 YNNKEL (reference sequence). The germline V and J ends were trimmed by 8 bases and 0 bases, with 11 bases remaining between them. The CDR3 region has the DNA TGTGCCAGCGGTCAGGACTATAGCAATCAGCCCCAGCATTTT. Translated, it gives CASGQDYSNQPQHF.

The rearrangement uses TRBV7-2 and TRBJ2-5; 8 nucleotides match TRBD1. V gave up 7 bases and J gave up 4 bases; unmatched junction bases: 8. The CDR3 spans 14 residues. Per the germline V gene, CDR1 is SGHTA and CDR2 is FQGNSA. CDR3 residues: CASTRQTGAETQYF. As DNA, the CDR3 is TGTGCCAGCACTAGGCAGACAGGGGCAGAGACCCAGTACTTC.

This clonotype was seen a handful of times. The chain is built from TRBV7-2 and TRBJ1-2; 7 positions agree with TRBD1. The CDR3 totals 14 residues. CDR1 and CDR2 from the germline V gene are SGHTA and FQGNSA. V shed 5 bases, J shed 8 bases, and the junction held 11 bases outside the gene matches. The chain's CDR3 is CASSPGTEARGYTF. The CDR3 DNA reads TGTGCCAGCAGCCCCGGGACAGAAGCACGGGGCTACACCTTC.

CDR3: CASSAGQGVGYTF. The CDR3 coding sequence is TGTGCCAGCAGCGCCGGACAGGGGGTTGGCTACACCTTC. This chain uses TRBV9 with TRBJ1-2, with TRBD1 matching 10 bases. CDR3 length equals 13 residues. Germline V lookup: CDR1 SGDLS, CDR2 YYNGEE. V gave up 3 bases and J gave up 7 bases; unmatched junction bases: 3.

The V call is TRBV12-3 or TRBV12-4, the J call TRBJ1-1, with a tentative D call TRBD1 (6 bases). Trimming removed 5 bases at V and 3 bases at J, with 13 bases between. This CDR3 contains 14 residues. In nucleotides, the CDR3 is TGTGCCAGCAGTCAAGGGGGAGGCGACACTGAAGCTTTCTTT. Translating it yields CASSQGGGDTEAFF.

There are many counts of this clonotype. The rearrangement uses TRBV12-3 or TRBV12-4 and TRBJ2-1; no clear D gene. The ends were cut back, 1 base at V and 7 bases at J, with 20 bases in the middle. The CDR3 has 17 residues. Written as DNA, the CDR3 is TGTGCCAGCAGTTTAGAAGCCTCGCGCGGACCGTATAATGAGCAGTTCTTC. It codes for CASSLEASRGPYNEQFF.

This chain joins TRBV30 and TRBJ1-1; 9 bases match TRBD1. The CDR3 totals 12 residues. The V and J ends lost 3 bases and 10 bases, in that order; junction bases with no gene match: 6. Germline CDR1 GTSNPN, CDR2 SVGIG (reference sequence). The CDR3 coding sequence is TGTGCCTGGAGGATCACAGGGGGCCGAGCTTTCTTT. Amino acids: CAWRITGGRAFF.

The chain joins TRBV7-8 to TRBJ2-7, with 7 bases aligning to TRBD2. This CDR3 comprises 14 residues. In germline, CDR1 is SGHVS, CDR2 FQNEAQ. V lost 5 bases, J lost 0 bases, and 4 bases stayed unmatched. The CDR3 protein is CASSRRGDSYEQYF. DNA for the CDR3: TGTGCCAGCAGCAGACGGGGGGACTCCTACGAGCAGTACTTC.

The chain joins TRBV2 to TRBJ2-1; 10 bases map to TRBD2. Germline V gives CDR1 SNHLY, CDR2 FYNNEI. This CDR3 spans 12 amino acids. V was pared by 6 bases and J by 7 bases, with 0 bases of the junction left unmatched. Written as DNA, the CDR3 is TGTGCCAGCAGACTAGCGGGGAATGAGCAGTTCTTC. As protein: CASRLAGNEQFF.

A few counts support this clonotype. The chain uses TRBV27 and TRBJ2-7; 8 bases line up with TRBD2. The CDR3 sequence is 14 residues long. Germline-derived CDR1 and CDR2 are MNHEY and SMNVEV (reference sequence). V was clipped by 6 bases and J by 6 bases; unmatched bases: 10. CDR3 region: CASRRGAGGLEQYF. CDR3 bases: TGTGCCAGCAGACGAGGGGCGGGGGGACTCGAGCAGTACTTC.

This clonotype was observed a few times. V and J are TRBV5-1 and TRBJ2-1, with 8 bases lining up with TRBD1. The CDR3 sequence is 16 residues long. Germline V lookup: CDR1 SGHRS, CDR2 YFSETQ. J was trimmed by 4 bases and V by 2 bases; bases with no gene match: 8. The CDR3 bases are TGCGCCAGCAGCTTAACCGGGACAGGACTTTACAATGAGCAGTTCTTC. Its protein is CASSLTGTGLYNEQFF.

This clonotype has a handful of counts. The chain combines TRBV5-1 with TRBJ1-2; D is uncertain. The CDR3 totals 14 residues. Trimming took 0 bases from V and 1 from J, leaving 7 bases between them. The germline V gene encodes CDR1 SGHRS and CDR2 YFSETQ. The CDR3 DNA reads as TGCGCCAGCAGCTTGGGAACAAATAACTATGGCTACACCTTC. Amino acid sequence: CASSLGTNNYGYTF.

This chain uses TRBV7-3 with TRBJ2-5, with TRBD2 matching over 9 bases. The CDR3 runs 15 residues. Per germline, CDR1 SGHTA and CDR2 FQGTGA. The J segment lost 2 bases and the V segment lost 4 bases, leaving 5 bases of the junction unmatched. Written as DNA, the CDR3 is TGTGCCAGCAGCTGGGGACTAGCAGAACAAGAGACCCAGTACTTC. Protein product: CASSWGLAEQETQYF.

This clonotype was counted between two and nine times. The CDR3 bases are TGTGCCAGCAGGGATGGATTGAACACTGAAGCTTTCTTT. It codes for CASRDGLNTEAFF. The chain joins TRBV12-3 or TRBV12-4 to TRBJ1-1; unclear D gene. Between the trimmed V and J ends, which lost 6 bases and 0 bases, there was a span of 8 bases. The CDR3 is 13 residues long.